The following is a TCR beta chain sequence with its context. What antigen it recognizes has not been identified. Qualities for individual bases were not recorded, and no much larger clone is one base off. All of the isolated RNA was reverse transcribed with the High Capacity cDNA Reverse Transcription Kit, so expressed TCRB transcripts were sequenced. Deep immunoSEQ sequencing was performed on naive, central memory and regulatory T cell samples, with an average of approximately 4 million total reads per sample. After sorted cells were lysed in RLT buffer, RNA was extracted with DNase-treated RNeasy Micro or Mini kits, with the choice depending on cell number. Each cell subset was processed separately to prevent cross-contamination, with patient and healthy donor samples processed together. Using the immunoSEQ multiplex PCR, TCRB sequences were amplified from cDNA into 87-bp fragments spanning the CDR3 region. Sequencing of the amplicons was performed on the Illumina HiSeq platform. The source study handled its data this way. PCR bias was corrected computationally using synthetic template baselines, and reads within Hamming distance 2 were collapsed, with unmergeable singletons discarded. Reads were aligned against IMGT to assign V, D and J genes, CDR3 length and insertions or deletions at six rearrangement sites. Within each subset, clonotype counts were normalized to sorted cell number, after which true diversity and Gini coefficients were computed with the tcR R package. Repertoire sharing was quantified using the overlap coefficient calculated on TCRB nucleotide sequences. Out-of-frame TCRB sequences from naive cells were analyzed as a proxy for the pre-selection repertoire. Sourced from immuneACCESS, this table was stored by TCRdb with only in-frame sequences that have V and J called. A share of the clones is absent; for the studies checked, an unresolved V gene accounts for under half, and the remainder has no known explanation. The V and J calls and clone size come from that table; D and trimming were worked out from the DNA. This sample lists roughly 400,000 clones; approximately 13% were detected once. About 0.034% of the sample goes to the ten largest clones.

Including the terminal cysteine and phenylalanine, the CDR3 comprises 18 residues. Only the CDR3 part of the read is kept: 54 bases, read in frame from the first base. Here V drops 4 bases and J drops 5 bases, and the junction holds 17 bases not matched to any gene. Based on the germline V gene, the CDR1 and CDR2 sequences are SGHRS and YFSETQ. The data originate from a study of beta chain features in type 1 diabetes (dated by TCRdb to between 2018 and 2020). For context, the study as a whole: Patients and healthy donors did not differ in mean age, gender distribution, total cell number or subset yield. A total of around 110,000,000 sorted cells were examined across all samples, and a strong correlation was observed between cell number per subset and RNA yield. Regulatory and stem cell-like memory subsets were obtained from only 8 patients and roughly 8 healthy donors, while naive and central memory subsets were obtained from all 28 donors. The study compared the TCRB repertoires of sorted circulating CD4+ T cell subsets in recently diagnosed type 1 diabetes patients with those in matched healthy donors.

Broad study findings and their caveats: HLA sub-analyses involved small numbers of individuals, so any influence of HLA type on TCRB rearrangement remained unresolved. Type 1 diabetes patients showed a moderate but significant shortening of TCRB CDR3 length in all four CD4+ subsets. Because cDNA was sequenced instead of genomic DNA, activated cells with high expression could be over-represented, although the groups did not differ in activation or CD3 levels. Patients with type 1 diabetes made fewer insertions and deleted more nucleotides at VDJ recombination sites, implying thymic rearrangement abnormalities. PCR may preferentially amplify shorter templates, but because patient and control samples were amplified and corrected together, any resulting skew would affect both groups equally. Naive, central memory and regulatory TCRB repertoires appeared to be more alike among patients than among healthy donors.

A single peripheral blood draw of approximately 110 mL on average was collected from each donor into heparinised tubes. A BD FACSAria II and a panel including CD45RO, CCR7, CD25, CD127, CD95 and CD27 were used to sort naive, central memory, regulatory and stem cell-like memory CD4+ T cells. A purity above 98% was achieved for all sorted populations. Right away, PBMCs were isolated by Lymphoprep density gradient centrifugation and were stained directly, with no culture step. So that batch effects would be minimized, each experiment stained and sorted samples in pairs, pairing one healthy donor with one patient.

Sequenced input: naive CD4+ T cells from blood. The cell subset or site label for this specimen denotes: true naive CD4+ T cells. This receptor was obtained from a man aged 25 to 40 in good health. The sequence links TRBV5-1 to TRBJ2-1; the central 8 bases match TRBD1. For the CDR3, the sequence is CASSHPSDAGGQNNEQFF. The DNA sequence reads TGCGCCAGCAGCCACCCGTCGGATGCAGGGGGCCAGAACAATGAGCAGTTCTTC.